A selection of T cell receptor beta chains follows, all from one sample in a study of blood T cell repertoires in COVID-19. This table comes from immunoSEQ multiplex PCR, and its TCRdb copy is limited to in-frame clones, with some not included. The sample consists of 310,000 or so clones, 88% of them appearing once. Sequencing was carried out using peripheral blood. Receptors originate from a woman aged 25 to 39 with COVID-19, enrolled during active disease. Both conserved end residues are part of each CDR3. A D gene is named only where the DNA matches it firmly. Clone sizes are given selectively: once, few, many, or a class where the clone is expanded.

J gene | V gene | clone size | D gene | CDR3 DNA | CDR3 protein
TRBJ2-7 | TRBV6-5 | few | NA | TGTGCCAGCACCCGCCCTACCACCTACGAGCAGTACTTC | CASTRPTTYEQYF
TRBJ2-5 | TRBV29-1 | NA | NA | TGCAGCGTTGACAGGGGAGGGGAGACCCAGTACTTC | CSVDRGGETQYF
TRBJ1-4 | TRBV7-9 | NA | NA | TGTGCCAGCAGCCGTACGGTGGCAACTAATGAAAAACTGTTTTTT | CASSRTVATNEKLFF
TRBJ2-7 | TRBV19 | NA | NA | TGTGCCAGTAGTCCTCCGGCTAGGATCCACGAGCAGTACTTC | CASSPPARIHEQYF
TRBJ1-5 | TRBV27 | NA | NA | TGTGCCAGCAGTTCCTCAGGGGTTCAGCCCCAGCATTTT | CASSSSGVQPQHF
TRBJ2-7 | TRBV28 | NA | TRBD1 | TGTGCCAGCAGTTGGGCCGACAGGGGAGACGAGCAGTACTTC | CASSWADRGDEQYF
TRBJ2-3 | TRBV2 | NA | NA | TGTGCCAGCAGCGAAGAACAGGTCACAGATACGCAGTATTTT | CASSEEQVTDTQYF
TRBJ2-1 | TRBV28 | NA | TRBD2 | TGTGCCAGCAGTCGGAGCGGGAGTTCCCCCCATGAGCAGTTCTTC | CASSRSGSSPHEQFF
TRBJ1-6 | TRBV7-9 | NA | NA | TGTGCCAGCAGCCCGGGGGGGACCAATTCACCCCTCCACTTT | CASSPGGTNSPLHF
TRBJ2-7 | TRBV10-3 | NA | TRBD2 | TGTGCCATCAGGGCGGGGACTAGCGGGAAGGACGAGCAGTACTTC | CAIRAGTSGKDEQYF
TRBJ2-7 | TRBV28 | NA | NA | TGTGCCAGCAGGCCCAACCGGGAGATGGGATACGAGCAGTACTTC | CASRPNREMGYEQYF
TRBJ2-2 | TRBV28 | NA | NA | TGTGCCAGCAGAGCCGGTGGAGCCCGCACCGGGGAGCTGTTTTTT | CASRAGGARTGELFF
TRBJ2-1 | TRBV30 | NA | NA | TGTGCCTGGATGGCCCGTGAGCAGTTCTTC | CAWMAREQFF
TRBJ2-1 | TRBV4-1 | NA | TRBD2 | TGCGCCAGCAGCCAAGGACTAGCGAGCTCCTACAATGAGCAGTTCTTC | CASSQGLASSYNEQFF
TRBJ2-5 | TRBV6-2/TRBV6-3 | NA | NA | TGTGCCAGCAGCTTACGAGGGCCTCAAGAGACCCAGTACTTC | CASSLRGPQETQYF
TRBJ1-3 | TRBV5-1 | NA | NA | TGCGCCAGCAGCTTGGCGGGTCCTCCTGGAAACACCATATATTTT | CASSLAGPPGNTIYF
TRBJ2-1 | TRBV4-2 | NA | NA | TGTGCCAGCAGGAGGGAGAACAATGAGCAGTTCTTC | CASRRENNEQFF
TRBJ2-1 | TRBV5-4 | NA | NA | TGTGCCAGCAGCTTGGGAGGGACAACCAACAATGAGCAGTTCTTC | CASSLGGTTNNEQFF
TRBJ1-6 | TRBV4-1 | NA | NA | TGCGCCAGCAGCCAAAGCCGGACAGCGGAGTTTAATTCACCCCTCCACTTT | CASSQSRTAEFNSPLHF
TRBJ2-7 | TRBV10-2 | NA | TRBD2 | TGCGCCAGCAACCTCCTAGCGGGAGATACCGAGCAGTACTTC | CASNLLAGDTEQYF
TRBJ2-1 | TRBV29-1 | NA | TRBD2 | TGCAGCGTTGAAGGCCTGGGTAGCGGGAAACACAATGAGCAGTTCTTC | CSVEGLGSGKHNEQFF
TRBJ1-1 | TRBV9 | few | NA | TGTGCCAGCAGCCCCCGGGGGTGGACTGAAGCTTTCTTT | CASSPRGWTEAFF
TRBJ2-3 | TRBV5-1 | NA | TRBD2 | TGCGCCAGCTCCCGGACTAGCGGGAGTGCAGATACGCAGTATTTT | CASSRTSGSADTQYF
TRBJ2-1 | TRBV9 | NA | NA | TGTGCCAGCAGCGTAGAGGGGCCTTTGGGCGATGAGCAGTTCTTC | CASSVEGPLGDEQFF
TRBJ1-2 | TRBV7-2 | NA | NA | TGTGCCAGCAGCTTCAATAACTATGGCTACACCTTC | CASSFNNYGYTF
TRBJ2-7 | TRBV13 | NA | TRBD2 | TGTGCCAGCAGCCGGGGGGGCAGCCACTACGAGCAGTACTTC | CASSRGGSHYEQYF
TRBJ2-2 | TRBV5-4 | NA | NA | TGTGCCAGCAGCTTGACAGGGACGAACACCGGGGAGCTGTTTTTT | CASSLTGTNTGELFF
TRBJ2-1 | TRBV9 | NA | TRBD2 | TGTGCCAGCAGCGTTGGGAGGGGCGGGAGCCCCTACAATGAGCAGTTCTTC | CASSVGRGGSPYNEQFF
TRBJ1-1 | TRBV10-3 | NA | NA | TGTGCCTCTCAGCCCCCCGGGGTAGACACTGAAGCTTTCTTT | CASQPPGVDTEAFF
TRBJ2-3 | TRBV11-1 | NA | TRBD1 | TGTGCCAGCAGCCGTGGGACAGATCTGGCCACAGATACGCAGTATTTT | CASSRGTDLATDTQYF
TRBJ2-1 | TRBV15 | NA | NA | TGTGCCACCAGCAGAGGTCGGACTCCCCATGAGCAGTTCTTC | CATSRGRTPHEQFF
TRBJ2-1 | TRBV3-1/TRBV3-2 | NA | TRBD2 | TGTGCCAGCAGCCACGCTAGCGGCTCCTACAATGAGCAGTTCTTC | CASSHASGSYNEQFF
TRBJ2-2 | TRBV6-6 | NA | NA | TGTGCCAGCAGAGCTAATGGCGGGGAGCTGTTTTTT | CASRANGGELFF
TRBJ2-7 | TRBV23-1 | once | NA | TGCGCCAGCAGTCTCCGGTGGGACAATCCAATAAGGGGCTCCTACGAGCAGTACTTC | CASSLRWDNPIRGSYEQYF
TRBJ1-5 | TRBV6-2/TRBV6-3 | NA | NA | TGTGCCAGCAGTTACCGGGGAGCTAGCAATCAGCCCCAGCATTTT | CASSYRGASNQPQHF
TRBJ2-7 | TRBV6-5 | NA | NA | TGTGCCAGCAGCGGACAGATGGAATCCTACGAGCAGTACTTC | CASSGQMESYEQYF
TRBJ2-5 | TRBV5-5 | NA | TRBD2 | TGTGCCAGCAGCCCTGGGAGCGGGAGAGAGACCCAGTACTTC | CASSPGSGRETQYF
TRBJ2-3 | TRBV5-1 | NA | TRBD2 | TGCGCCAGCAGCTTGCTTATAGCGGGGAGAACAGATACGCAGTATTTT | CASSLLIAGRTDTQYF
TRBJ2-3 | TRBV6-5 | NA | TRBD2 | TGTGCCAGCAACCTCGTAGCGGGAGGAGGAGATACGCAGTATTTT | CASNLVAGGGDTQYF
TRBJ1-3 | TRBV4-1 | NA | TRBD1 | TGCGCCAGCAGTGAAGACAGGGGAGCTGGAAACACCATATATTTT | CASSEDRGAGNTIYF
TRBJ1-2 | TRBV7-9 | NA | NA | TGTGCCAGCAGCTCGTTAAGGGGTGGCTACACCTTC | CASSSLRGGYTF
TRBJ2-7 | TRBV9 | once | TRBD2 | TGTGCCAGCAGCGTCAGCGGCGGGAGTTGGTACGAGCAGTACTTC | CASSVSGGSWYEQYF
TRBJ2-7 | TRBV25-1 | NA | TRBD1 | TGTGCCAGCAGTGAGTCCGGGACAGGGCACGAGCAGTACTTC | CASSESGTGHEQYF
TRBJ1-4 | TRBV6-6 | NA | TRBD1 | TGTGCCAGCAGCGGGACAGATCGTGAAAAACTGTTTTTT | CASSGTDREKLFF
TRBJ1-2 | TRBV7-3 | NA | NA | TGTGCCAGCAGCCTCGATAGGGGATATGGCTACACCTTC | CASSLDRGYGYTF
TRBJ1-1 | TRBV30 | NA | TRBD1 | TGTGCCCGTACCCGACAGGGGATCACTGAAGCTTTCTTT | CARTRQGITEAFF
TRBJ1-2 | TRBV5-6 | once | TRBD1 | TGTGCCAGCAGCTATGGGACAGGGGGCTATGGCTACACCTTC | CASSYGTGGYGYTF
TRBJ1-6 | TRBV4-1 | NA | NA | TGCGCCAGCAGCCAATGGGGAGCGGCCGATTCACCCCTCCACTTT | CASSQWGAADSPLHF
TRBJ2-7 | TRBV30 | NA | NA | TGTGCCTGGAGTGTTGACAGTATTACCTACGAGCAGTACTTC | CAWSVDSITYEQYF
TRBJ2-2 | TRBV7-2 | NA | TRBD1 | TGTGCCAGCAGACAGGGGAGACCTTTAGCGAACACCGGGGAGCTGTTTTTT | CASRQGRPLANTGELFF
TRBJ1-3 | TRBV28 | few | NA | TGTGCCAGCAGTACTCGACAGTTCTCTGGAAACACCATATATTTT | CASSTRQFSGNTIYF
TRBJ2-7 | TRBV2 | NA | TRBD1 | TGTGCCAGCTGCTATGCCCAGGGGGCTTGGGAGCAGTACTTC | CASCYAQGAWEQYF
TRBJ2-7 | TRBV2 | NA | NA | TGTGCCAGCAGGGTCGCGGGCTACGAGCAGTACTTC | CASRVAGYEQYF
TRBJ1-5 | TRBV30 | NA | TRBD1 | TGTGCCTGGGCTACCGGGACAGGTGGGGAGCCCCAGCATTTT | CAWATGTGGEPQHF
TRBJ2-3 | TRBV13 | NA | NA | TGTGCCAGCAGCATCACAGGGATAGATACGCAGTATTTT | CASSITGIDTQYF
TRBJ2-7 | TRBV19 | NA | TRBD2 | TGTGCCAGTAGTATCCCCGGGACTAGCGCAAACGAGCAGTACTTC | CASSIPGTSANEQYF
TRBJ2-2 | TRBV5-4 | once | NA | TGTGCCAGCAGCTTGGTCTCCCGGTCGGGCGGGGAGCTGTTTTTT | CASSLVSRSGGELFF
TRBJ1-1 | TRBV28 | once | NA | TGTGCCAGCAGTTTATCGGGAGGGACGACTGAAGCTTTCTTT | CASSLSGGTTEAFF
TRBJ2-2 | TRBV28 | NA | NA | TGTGCCAGCAGCCGGGACTCGAACACCGGGGAGCTGTTTTTT | CASSRDSNTGELFF